What follows is one TCR beta chain and its context. The data were taken from a study of cytomegalovirus exposure and HLA in healthy donors. Trimming stripped 4 bases from V and 8 bases from J, with 18 bases between. This CDR3 contains 15 residues. CDR1 and CDR2 from the germline V gene are SGHDT and YYEEEE. PCR amplification relied on 60 Vbeta primers (plus 13 Jbeta primers). The table came from immunoSEQ multiplex PCR; TCRdb's copy has only in-frame clones and leaves some out. The data contain 190,000 or so clones, approximately 85% of them seen just once; the ten biggest clones take up 6.5%. The sequence came from a woman aged 50 to 60 in good health and CMV-seropositive. What was sequenced was PBMCs. This chain joins TRBV5-6 and TRBJ1-4, with a tentative D call TRBD1 (5 bases). CDR3 bases: TGTGCCAGCAGCCCGAATCGGGGGTTGGGGGAAAAACTGTTTTTT. Its translation: CASSPNRGLGEKLFF.